The TCR beta chain under discussion was sequenced for a study of glioma-infiltrating T cells. General study results and limits: Very few CDR3 sequences were shared between tissue and blood. Non-neoplastic patients had below-expected tissue-blood divergence, while all gliomas exceeded expectation.

A remark on this clonotype: Its antigen is not known.

From germline, CDR1 is SGHVS and CDR2 FNYEAQ. The CDR3 runs 17 residues. V gave up 5 bases and J gave up 2 bases; unmatched junction bases: 5. Amplification of TCR alpha and beta CDR3 regions from RNA used iRepertoire nested multiplex PCR. Tissue mRNA or PBMC total RNA, roughly 100-400 ng, went into one-step reverse transcription and amplification. TCRdb fed the multiplex PCR reads into MiXCR, producing one record per CDR3 protein. The sample yields 85,000 to 110,000 distinct CDR3 sequences, around 28% seen once. The sample consisted of glioma tissue, nonneoplastic brain tissue, or PBMCs (not recorded which). The source is a human donor with low-grade glioma or glioblastoma, undergoing nonglioma brain surgery, or in good health (not recorded which). The chain has TRBV7-6 and TRBJ2-3; the match to TRBD2 covers 15 bases. The CDR3 reads CASSKRTSGGATDTQYF. The CDR3, as DNA: TGTGCCAGCAGCAAACGGACTAGCGGGGGGGCCACAGATACGCAGTATTTT. Filled out from reference TRBV7-6 and TRBJ2-3, the complete variable domain reads GAGVSQSPRYKVTKRGQDVALRCDPISGHVSLYWYRQALGQGPEFLTYFNYEAQQDKSGLPNDRFSAERPEGSISTLTIQRTEQRDSAMYRCASSKRTSGGATDTQYFGPGTRLTVL.